The entry that follows covers one T cell receptor (beta chain) sequence. The data derive from a study of T cells in localized non-small cell lung cancer. V shed 8 bases and J shed 1 base, with 11 bases lying between them. In germline, CDR1 is SSHAT, CDR2 FNYEAQ (reference sequence). The CDR3 totals 13 residues. Measured with immunoSEQ multiplex PCR; TCRdb has only the in-frame clones, and not every one. Here the sample spans about 34,000 clones, 88% being singletons. Sequenced here: peripheral blood, sampled before any cancer treatment. V is TRBV7-7 and J is TRBJ2-5, with unresolved D. This TCR came from a woman aged 40-69 years with stage I lung adenocarcinoma. CDR3 DNA: TGTGCCAGCGCCCGACACGTCCAAGAGACCCAGTACTTC. The encoded protein is CASARHVQETQYF.